This T cell receptor (beta chain) was found in a study of T cell responses to AZD1222 COVID-19 vaccine. Regarding this clone: The antigen is undetermined.

The J segment lost 6 bases and the V segment lost 4 bases, leaving 10 bases of the junction unmatched. The CDR3 is 15 amino acids. CDR1 MDHEN and CDR2 SYDVKM come from the germline V gene. Study-level results: Regions left unmutated in variants are reportedly the target of nearly half of spike-specific TCRs. Clonal diversity may have been underestimated in mostly white British donors.

The protocol was immunoSEQ multiplex PCR, while the TCRdb copy is restricted to in-frame clones and leaves out a portion. The profile covers about 140,000 clones, with approximately 93% appearing a single time and less than 0.95% taken by the ten largest. The sequence derives from an adult in good health. The specimen was peripheral blood, collected on day 0 of MenACWY control vaccination. This chain joins TRBV28 and TRBJ1-2; 8 nucleotides match TRBD1. CDR3 in DNA: TGTGCCAGCAGTTACCAGGGGGCCCCGATTCATGGCTACACCTTC. Amino acids: CASSYQGAPIHGYTF.